The 15 T cell receptor beta chains presented below share a single source sample, sequenced in a study of blood T cell repertoires in COVID-19. This table comes from immunoSEQ multiplex PCR, and its TCRdb copy is limited to in-frame clones, with some not included. The repertoire has 300,000 to 400,000 clones, 85% to 90% of them found once; the top ten carry approximately 1%. Sequences were obtained from PBMCs or T cells enriched from blood (not recorded which). Receptors were obtained from a woman between 25 and 40 years old with acute COVID-19.

This clone was seen a few times. The gene calls are TRBV7-2 and TRBJ2-7; no definite D call. Trimming stripped 1 base from V and 3 bases from J, with 7 bases between. This CDR3 contains 13 residues. Germline CDR1 reads SGHTA; CDR2 reads FQGNSA. CDR3 region: CASSLDENYEQYF. The CDR3 DNA is TGTGCCAGCAGCTTAGATGAGAACTACGAGCAGTACTTC.

CDR3 in DNA: TGCGCCAGCAGCTTAACGTTCTCAGGCGCCGGGGAGCTGTTTTTT. Its translation is CASSLTFSGAGELFF. The rearrangement uses TRBV5-1 and TRBJ2-2; D ambiguous. The germline V and J ends were trimmed by 2 bases and 6 bases, with 14 bases remaining between them. Germline V CDR1 and CDR2: SGHRS, YFSETQ. There are 15 residues in the CDR3.

CDR3 sequence: CATSSPSSGPRAFF. CDR3 nucleotide sequence: TGTGCCACCAGCAGCCCCAGTTCTGGGCCCAGGGCTTTCTTT. The genes are TRBV15 and TRBJ1-1; no reliable D call. From germline, CDR1 is LNHNV and CDR2 YYDKDF (reference sequence). CDR3 length: 14 residues. V lost 3 bases and J 11 bases, leaving 19 bases between the germline ends.

This sequence joins TRBV2 and TRBJ1-6; the D gene is possibly TRBD1 (5 bases). Germline CDR1 is SNHLY and CDR2 is FYNNEI. The CDR3 length is 13 residues. V lost 7 bases and J 12 bases, leaving 16 bases between the germline ends. CDR3 bases: TGTGCCAGCATAGGGGAACTCTTGAAACCCCTCCACTTT. Amino acid sequence: CASIGELLKPLHF.

This chain connects TRBV19 to TRBJ1-2; 7 bases map to TRBD1. Germline V gene data show CDR1 as LNHDA and CDR2 as SQIVND (reference sequence). CDR3 length equals 14 residues. Trimming at V came to 7 bases and at J to 2 bases, leaving 7 bases not matched to a gene. The CDR3 loop is CASNRGGSNYGYTF. For the CDR3, the DNA is TGTGCCAGTAACCGAGGGGGCTCCAACTATGGCTACACCTTC.

V gene TRBV18 combines with J gene TRBJ2-1; the D gene is possibly TRBD1 (6 bases). The CDR3 has 17 residues. Trimming shortened V by 2 bases and J by 10 bases, and 24 bases separated the two germline ends. Germline V gives CDR1 KGHSH, CDR2 LQKENI. The CDR3 DNA follows: TGTGCCAGCTCACCAGTAGGTTTGATGTCCTTAGGGGGAGAGCAGTTCTTC. It specifies CASSPVGLMSLGGEQFF.

The gene calls are TRBV6-1 and TRBJ2-7; 9 positions agree with TRBD1. Trimming cost V 4 bases and J 4 bases; bases outside gene matches: 8. Germline CDR1 and CDR2: MNHNS and SASEGT. This CDR3 has 15 residues. The DNA for the CDR3 is TGTGCCAGCAGTGGCCGGGACAGGGAAGGGTACGAGCAGTACTTC. It is translated as CASSGRDREGYEQYF.

The chain uses TRBV21-1 and TRBJ1-6. TRBV21-1 is classified as a pseudogene. The CDR3 length is 14 residues. CDR3 amino acids: CASSKPVHNSPLHF. CDR3 nucleotides: TGTGCCAGCAGCAAACCGGTCCATAATTCACCCCTCCACTTT.

This chain joins TRBV20-1 and TRBJ1-2; D is ambiguous. The CDR3 sequence is 10 residues long. Deletions cut 6 bases from V and 6 bases from J, with 8 bases between. CDR1 is DFQATT, CDR2 SNEGSKA, per germline (reference sequence). The CDR3 here is CSARVDGYTF. The CDR3 bases are TGCAGTGCGAGGGTGGATGGCTACACCTTC.

The J gene is TRBJ2-1, the V gene TRBV30; 7 bases align to TRBD2. V lost 5 bases, J lost 5 bases, and 0 bases stayed unmatched. This CDR3 contains 11 residues. CDR1 and CDR2 from the germline V gene are GTSNPN and SVGIG (reference sequence). CDR3 bases: TGTGCCTGGGGGGGGGACAATGAGCAGTTCTTC. This gives the protein CAWGGDNEQFF.

The V call is TRBV10-3, the J call TRBJ1-1; a possible D gene is TRBD1 (6 bases). The CDR3 loop spans 13 amino acids. From germline, CDR1 is ENHRY and CDR2 SYGVKD. V dropped 6 bases and J dropped 3 bases, with 11 bases sitting between them. In DNA form, the CDR3 reads TGTGCCATCAGCCACTACAGGGACACTGAAGCTTTCTTT. Translating gives CAISHYRDTEAFF.

The gene calls are TRBV7-9 and TRBJ1-1, with D possibly TRBD1 on 6 matching bases. Germline V gene lookup returns CDR1 SEHNR and CDR2 FQNEAQ (reference sequence). Between the trimmed V and J ends, which lost 0 bases and 5 bases, there was a span of 16 bases. The CDR3 spans 16 residues. The CDR3 DNA is TGTGCCAGCAGCTTAGCGCAAGGAGGGAGGGGGACTGAAGCTTTCTTT. Protein sequence: CASSLAQGGRGTEAFF.

The CDR3 reads CASSLQPGQGHNSPLHF. The CDR3 region has the DNA TGTGCCAGCAGCTTACAACCGGGACAGGGGCATAATTCACCCCTCCACTTT. The chain couples TRBV7-9 to TRBJ1-6; 10 bases align to TRBD1. The germline gives CDR1 SEHNR, CDR2 FQNEAQ (reference sequence). This CDR3 region has 17 residues. The V and J ends lost 2 bases and 5 bases, in that order; junction bases with no gene match: 6.

This clone was seen a few times. This chain connects TRBV7-9 to TRBJ1-6, with a weak D call TRBD1 (5 bases). There are 14 residues in the CDR3. Germline-derived CDR1 and CDR2 are SEHNR and FQNEAQ (reference sequence). Trimming took off 1 base at V and 7 bases at J, with 8 bases between the two ends. The chain's CDR3 is CASSLEQENSPLHF. Written as DNA, the CDR3 is TGTGCCAGCAGCTTAGAACAGGAAAATTCACCCCTCCACTTT.

V usage is TRBV10-3 and J usage is TRBJ2-2; maybe TRBD2 (6 bases). The CDR3 spans 16 residues. V lost 6 bases to trimming and J lost 1 base, with 15 bases between them. Germline values: CDR1 ENHRY, CDR2 SYGVKD. The CDR3 reads CAISLLSGVNTGELFF. The CDR3 DNA is TGTGCCATCAGCCTTCTCTCGGGGGTGAACACCGGGGAGCTGTTTTTT.